This TCR beta chain was profiled in a study of OX40 agonist ivuxolimab in advanced cancers. Study-wide context: Under the entry rules, prior anti-PD-1, anti-PD-L1 or anti-CTLA-4 therapy was allowed, and about 40% had some. Overall study results and limits: In the 0.1 to 3.0 mg/kg range, CD4+ and CD8+ blood T cells had expanded clonally by week 6.

Blood sampling was done at baseline, cycle 4 day 1, and cycle 7 day 1. Notes on this clone: What it binds is unknown.

Using immunoSEQ multiplex PCR, the repertoire was profiled, and TCRdb retains in-frame clones only, with some absent. The sample carries tens of thousands of clones, around nine tenths recorded once. This CDR3 has 12 amino acids. Trimming removed 5 bases at V and 9 bases at J, with 11 bases between. The germline CDR1 and CDR2 sequences are SGHVS and FNYEAQ. The sequence was obtained from an adult with an advanced solid tumor such as melanoma, head and neck, liver or kidney cancer. Here the sequenced sample was CD4+ or CD8+ T cells sorted from blood, taken in a trial of the OX40 agonist ivuxolimab. The V and J genes are TRBV7-6 and TRBJ2-1, with a tentative D call TRBD1 (6 bases). In DNA form, the CDR3 reads TGTGCCAGCAGCCAGGTACAGGGTGAGCAGTTCTTC. As protein: CASSQVQGEQFF.